The 4 T cell receptor beta chains below come from one sample, sequenced in a study of prognosis after radiotherapy for stage I lung cancer (dated by TCRdb to 2020 to 2023). Sequenced using an Illumina HiSeq 3000. The TCR beta CDR3 region was amplified from genomic DNA by two rounds of multiplex PCR. In the first PCR round, primers specific to each TRBV and TRBJ gene were used, and the primer sequences were filed in Chinese patent CN105087789A. TCRdb redid the processing of the public reads, applying fastp at Q25 and MiXCR, and retained in-frame beta chains. CDR3 protein sequences are deduplicated, and each keeps its most common genes and DNA. Here the sample has around 51,000 distinct CDR3 sequences; approximately 35% occur a single time. The ten largest account for 9.2% of the sample. Specimen: PBMCs, collected before or after stereotactic body radiation therapy (not recorded which). The receptors shown here come from a donor aged 50 or older with non-small cell lung cancer.

Worth noting for this clonotype: It may be a read error: a sequence one base away is much more abundant. CDR3 loop: CASSTCTSGNNEQFF. CDR3 DNA sequence: TGTGCCAGTAGTACCTGTACTAGCGGTAACAATGAGCAGTTCTTC. The chain is built from TRBV19 and TRBJ2-1; 8 nucleotides line up with TRBD2. V was clipped by 4 bases and J by 5 bases; unmatched bases: 7. CDR3 length: 15 amino acids. Germline lookup yields CDR1 LNHDA and CDR2 SQIVND (reference sequence).

Many counts were recorded for this clonotype. The V gene is TRBV6-1, the J gene TRBJ2-7; 7 nucleotides align to TRBD1. J gave up 7 bases and V 6 bases, and 9 bases lay outside the gene matches. CDR1 and CDR2 (germline): MNHNS, SASEGT. The CDR3 sequence is 13 residues long. CDR3 bases: TGTGCCAGCAGGTGGACAGGAACAGAAGAGCAGTACTTC. It translates to CASRWTGTEEQYF.

This clonotype was counted at least ten times. This rearrangement joins TRBV7-9 to TRBJ1-2, with a weak D call TRBD1 (6 bases). The germline V gene encodes CDR1 SEHNR and CDR2 FQNEAQ (reference sequence). Trimming stripped 5 bases from V and 8 bases from J, with 21 bases between. CDR3 size: 15 residues. CDR3 loop: CASSRAGTLFEGYTF. CDR3 bases: TGTGCCAGCAGCCGGGCCGGGACATTGTTCGAAGGCTACACCTTC.

This clonotype was observed many times. The genes are TRBV20-1 and TRBJ2-1, with TRBD2 as a possible D gene (6 bases). Germline lookup yields CDR1 DFQATT and CDR2 SNEGSKA (reference sequence). V was trimmed by 5 bases and J by 0 bases, leaving 8 bases between them. The CDR3 length is 13 residues. The CDR3 coding sequence is TGCAGTGCTCATAGCGGCTCCTACAATGAGCAGTTCTTC. Translated: CSAHSGSYNEQFF.